This T cell receptor beta chain was retrieved from a study of tumor-infiltrating lymphocytes in primary liver carcinoma. Study in general: Roughly 3.65 to 7.13 million productive TCRbeta reads came from each sample, comparable across tissue types.

In regard to this clonotype: Since a much larger clone is just one base distant, this may be a read error.

The authors took blood RNA from unsorted whole blood and also extracted germline DNA. cDNA specific to TCR beta was made from 500 ng of total RNA, with a constant-region primer employed for priming. For TCR beta, libraries were produced by three nested multiplex PCR rounds using slightly modified ARM-PCR. Each of the first two PCR rounds ran about 9 cycles with TRBV1-TRBV30 forward and C-beta reverse primers. TCRdb reprocessed the multiplex PCR reads with MiXCR, giving one entry per CDR3 protein. This sample carries around 330,000 distinct CDR3 sequences, around three fifths of them seen once, and the ten largest clones take about a sixth. V dropped 1 base and J dropped 7; count of bases not matched to a gene: 5. This CDR3 is built from 14 residues.

The genes are TRBV12-3 or TRBV12-4 and TRBJ2-5; 8 nucleotides agree with TRBD2. The sequence derives from a woman in her twenties or thirties with primary liver carcinoma and hepatitis B virus infection. The specimen sequenced was peripheral blood. The CDR3 DNA reads TGTGCCAGCAGTTTAGGAGCGGGGGTGGGGACCCAGTACTTC. Amino acid sequence: CASSLGAGVGTQYF.